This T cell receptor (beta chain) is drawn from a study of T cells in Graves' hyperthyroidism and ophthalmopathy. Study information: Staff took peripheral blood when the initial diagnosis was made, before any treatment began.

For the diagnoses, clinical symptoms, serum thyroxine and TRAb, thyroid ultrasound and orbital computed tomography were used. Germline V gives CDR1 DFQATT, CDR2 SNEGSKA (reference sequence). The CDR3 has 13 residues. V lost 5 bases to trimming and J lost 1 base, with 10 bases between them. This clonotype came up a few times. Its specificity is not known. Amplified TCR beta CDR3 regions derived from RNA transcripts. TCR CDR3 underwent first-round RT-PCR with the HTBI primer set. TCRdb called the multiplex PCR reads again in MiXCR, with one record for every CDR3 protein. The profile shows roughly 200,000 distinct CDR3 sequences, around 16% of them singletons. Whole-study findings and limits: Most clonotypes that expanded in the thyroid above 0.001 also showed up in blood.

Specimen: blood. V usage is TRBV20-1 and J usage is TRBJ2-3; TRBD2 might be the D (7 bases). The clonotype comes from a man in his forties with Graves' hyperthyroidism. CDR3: CSAWGGRTDTQYF. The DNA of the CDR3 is TGCAGTGCTTGGGGGGGGCGCACAGATACGCAGTATTTT.